This T cell receptor (beta chain) was obtained from a study of OX40 agonist ivuxolimab in advanced cancers. In terms of the full investigation: The costimulatory receptor OX40 (CD134) was targeted by ivuxolimab, a fully human IgG2 agonistic monoclonal antibody. Intravenous ivuxolimab was administered to patients every 2 weeks at six dose levels: 0.01, 0.1, 0.3, 1.5, 3 and 10 mg/kg. The paper describes the monotherapy dose-escalation part (N of about 54 patients) of the phase I trial of ivuxolimab. The purpose of peripheral TCRbeta sequencing was to test whether ivuxolimab changed TCR sequence diversity and led to clonal T-cell expansion. Partial responses occurred in three dose-escalation patients, of whom one had hepatocellular carcinoma and two had cutaneous melanoma. Patients were allowed to have had prior anti-PD-1, anti-PD-L1 or anti-CTLA-4 therapy, and approximately 39% of the dose-escalation patients had been treated with checkpoint inhibitors. Of the 50 to 55 dose-escalation patients, hepatocellular carcinoma was present in some 19, melanoma in approximately 15, renal cell carcinoma in 9 and head and neck cancer in 9. In the dose-escalation cohort, 75% to 90% of patients were male, and the mean age was 60 years with a range of roughly 20 to 85. Beyond this particular receptor, the publication reports: Antigen specificity was not determined for the clonally expanded peripheral T cells. Clonal expansion of both CD4+ and CD8+ blood T cells was observed from baseline to week 6 at doses 0.1 to 3.0 mg/kg. After ivuxolimab, expanded clones were on average more numerous among CD8+ T cells than among CD4+ T cells. Low levels of normalized T-cell clonal expansion were also shown by some nonresponding patients. Partial responders in the 0.1-3.0 mg/kg groups had among the lowest normalized peripheral clonal expansion, especially among CD8+ T cells.

Patients with a history of autoimmune disease or receiving systemic immunosuppression were excluded from the trial. Peripheral blood for TCR sequencing was collected from all dose cohorts at baseline, on cycle 4 day 1, and on cycle 7 day 1. The samples were drawn from a first-in-human, open-label, multicenter phase I dose-escalation trial of ivuxolimab. The trial enrolled adults with locally advanced or metastatic head and neck squamous cell, hepatocellular, melanoma or renal cell carcinoma. CD4+ and CD8+ T cells were sorted separately from peripheral blood before TCR sequencing. Trimming leaves V shorter by 6 bases and J shorter by 4 bases, with the junction holding 6 bases beyond the gene matches. The CDR3 holds 13 amino acids from the cysteine to the phenylalanine. Of the read, only the CDR3 DNA is kept; its 39 bases are in frame from base 1. CDR1 is given as GTSNPN and CDR2 as SVGIG, both from the germline V gene (reference sequence).

Genomic DNA was isolated from the sorted cells so that the TCRbeta CDR3 region could be sequenced. The immunoSEQ Assay was used for sequencing of TCRbeta CDR3 regions. TCRdb limited this immuneACCESS table to in-frame rearrangements with V and J called. A share of clones is missing; checked studies link under half to unresolved V genes, and the rest is unexplained. This sample gives about 86,000 clones in total; about 90% of them show up just once. The biggest ten clones account for roughly 8.7% of the sample. There are many counts of this clone. There is no known antigen for this receptor. Per-nucleotide qualities are absent, and no much larger clonotype sits a single base away.

Recombination joined TRBV30 with TRBJ1-5; TRBD1 aligns with 7 central bases. Material: CD4+ or CD8+ T cells sorted from blood, obtained in a trial of the OX40 agonist ivuxolimab. The sequence was obtained from an adult with an advanced solid tumor such as melanoma, head and neck, liver or kidney cancer. The DNA sequence is as follows: TGTGCCTGCACAGGGGAAAGTAATCAGCCCCAGCATTTT. This encodes CACTGESNQPQHF.